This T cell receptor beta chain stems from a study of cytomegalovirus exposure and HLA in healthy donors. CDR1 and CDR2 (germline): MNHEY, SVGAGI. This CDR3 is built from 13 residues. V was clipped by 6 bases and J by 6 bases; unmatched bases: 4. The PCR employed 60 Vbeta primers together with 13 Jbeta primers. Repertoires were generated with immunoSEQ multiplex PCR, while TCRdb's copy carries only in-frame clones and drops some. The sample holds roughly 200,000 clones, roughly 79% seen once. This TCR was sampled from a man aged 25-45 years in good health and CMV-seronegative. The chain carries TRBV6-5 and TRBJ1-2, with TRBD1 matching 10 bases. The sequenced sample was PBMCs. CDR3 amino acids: CASRMTGGDGYTF. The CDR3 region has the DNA TGTGCCAGCAGGATGACAGGGGGCGATGGCTACACCTTC.